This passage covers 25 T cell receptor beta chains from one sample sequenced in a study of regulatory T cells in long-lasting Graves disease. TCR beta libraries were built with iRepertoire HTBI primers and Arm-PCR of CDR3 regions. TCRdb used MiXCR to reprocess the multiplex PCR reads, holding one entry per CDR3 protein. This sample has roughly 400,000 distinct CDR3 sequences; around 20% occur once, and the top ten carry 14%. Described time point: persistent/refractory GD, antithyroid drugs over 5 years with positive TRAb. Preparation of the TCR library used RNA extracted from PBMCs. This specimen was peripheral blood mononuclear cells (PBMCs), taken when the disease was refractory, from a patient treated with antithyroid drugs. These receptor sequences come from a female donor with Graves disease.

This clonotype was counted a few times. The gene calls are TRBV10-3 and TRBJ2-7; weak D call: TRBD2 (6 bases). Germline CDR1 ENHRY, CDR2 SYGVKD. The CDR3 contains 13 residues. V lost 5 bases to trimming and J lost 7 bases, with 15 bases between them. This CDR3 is CAISFGSAEEQYF. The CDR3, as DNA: TGTGCCATCAGTTTCGGGAGTGCGGAGGAGCAGTACTTC.

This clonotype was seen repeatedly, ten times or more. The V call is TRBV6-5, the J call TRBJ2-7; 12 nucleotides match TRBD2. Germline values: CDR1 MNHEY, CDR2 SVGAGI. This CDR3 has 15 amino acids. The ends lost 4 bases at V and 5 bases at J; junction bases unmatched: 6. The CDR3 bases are TGTGCCAGCAGTTCTGGACTAGCGGGAAGGAACGAGCAGTACTTC. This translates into CASSSGLAGRNEQYF.

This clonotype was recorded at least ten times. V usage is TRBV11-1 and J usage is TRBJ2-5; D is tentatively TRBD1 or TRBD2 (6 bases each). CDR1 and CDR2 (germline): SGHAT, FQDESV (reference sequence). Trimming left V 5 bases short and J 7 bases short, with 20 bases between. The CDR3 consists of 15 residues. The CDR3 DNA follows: TGTGCCAGCAGCGGAGGGAACAGGGAGTCGGGGACCCAGTACTTC. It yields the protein CASSGGNRESGTQYF.

As DNA, the CDR3 is TGCAGTGCTAGTCCGGCTAGCGGGTTGAGAGAGACCCAGTACTTC. Translating gives CSASPASGLRETQYF. This chain connects TRBV20-1 to TRBJ2-5; 8 bases are shared with TRBD2. Germline V gives CDR1 DFQATT, CDR2 SNEGSKA (reference sequence). J gave up 4 bases and V 3 bases, and 10 bases lay outside the gene matches. The CDR3 contains 15 residues.

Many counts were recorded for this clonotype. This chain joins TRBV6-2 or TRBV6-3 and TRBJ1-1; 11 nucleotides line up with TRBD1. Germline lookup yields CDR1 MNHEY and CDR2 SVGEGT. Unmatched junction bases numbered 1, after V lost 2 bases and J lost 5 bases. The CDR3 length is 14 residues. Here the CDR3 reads CASSYGTGGTEAFF. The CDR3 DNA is TGTGCCAGCAGTTACGGGACAGGGGGTACTGAAGCTTTCTTT.

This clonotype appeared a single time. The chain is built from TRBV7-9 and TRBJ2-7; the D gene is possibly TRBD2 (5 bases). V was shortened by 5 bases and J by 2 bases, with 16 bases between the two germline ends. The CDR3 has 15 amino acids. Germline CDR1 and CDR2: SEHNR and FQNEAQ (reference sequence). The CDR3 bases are TGTGCCAGCAGCGGCGGACTTTTCCCTACCTACGAGCAGTACTTC. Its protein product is CASSGGLFPTYEQYF.

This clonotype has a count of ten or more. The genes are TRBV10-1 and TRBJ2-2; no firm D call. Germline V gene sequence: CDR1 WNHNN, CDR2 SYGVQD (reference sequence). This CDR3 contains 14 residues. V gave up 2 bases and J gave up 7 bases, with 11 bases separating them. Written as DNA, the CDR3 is TGCGCCAGCAGTGAGGCCCTAGTTGGCGGGGAGCTGTTTTTT. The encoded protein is CASSEALVGGELFF.

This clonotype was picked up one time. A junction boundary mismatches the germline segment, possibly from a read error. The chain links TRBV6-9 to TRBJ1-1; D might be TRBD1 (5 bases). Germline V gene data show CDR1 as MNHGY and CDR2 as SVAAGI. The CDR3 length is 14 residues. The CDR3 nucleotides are TGTACCAGCAGTTACCGAGGGGCGGGCACTGAAGCTTTCTTT. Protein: CTSSYRGAGTEAFF.

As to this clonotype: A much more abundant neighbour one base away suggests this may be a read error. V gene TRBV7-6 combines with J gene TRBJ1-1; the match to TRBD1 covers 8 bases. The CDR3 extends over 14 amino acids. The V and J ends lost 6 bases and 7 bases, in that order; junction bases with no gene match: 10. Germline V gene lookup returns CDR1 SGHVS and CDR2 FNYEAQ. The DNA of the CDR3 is TGTGCCAGCAGTCAGGGGGCCCTATACAATGAAGCTTTCTTT. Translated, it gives CASSQGALYNEAFF.

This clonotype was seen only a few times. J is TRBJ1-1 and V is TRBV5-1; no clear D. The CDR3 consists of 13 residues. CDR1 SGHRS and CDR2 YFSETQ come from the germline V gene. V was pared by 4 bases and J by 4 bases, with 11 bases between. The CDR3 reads CASSNWRSTEAFF. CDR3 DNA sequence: TGCGCCAGCAGCAATTGGAGGAGCACTGAAGCTTTCTTT.

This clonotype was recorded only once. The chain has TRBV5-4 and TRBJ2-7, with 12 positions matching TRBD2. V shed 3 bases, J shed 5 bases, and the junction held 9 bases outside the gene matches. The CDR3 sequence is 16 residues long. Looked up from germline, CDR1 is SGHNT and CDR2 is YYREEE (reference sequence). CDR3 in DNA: TGTGCCAGCAGCTGGGAGACTAGCGGGAGTATCAACGAGCAGTACTTC. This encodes CASSWETSGSINEQYF.

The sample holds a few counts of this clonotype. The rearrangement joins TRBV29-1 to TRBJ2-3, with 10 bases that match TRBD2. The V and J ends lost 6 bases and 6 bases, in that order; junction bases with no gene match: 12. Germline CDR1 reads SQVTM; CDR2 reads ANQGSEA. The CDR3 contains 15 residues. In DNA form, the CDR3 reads TGCAGCGTCCGACAGCCTAGCGGGAGTTGGGATACGCAGTATTTT. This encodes CSVRQPSGSWDTQYF.

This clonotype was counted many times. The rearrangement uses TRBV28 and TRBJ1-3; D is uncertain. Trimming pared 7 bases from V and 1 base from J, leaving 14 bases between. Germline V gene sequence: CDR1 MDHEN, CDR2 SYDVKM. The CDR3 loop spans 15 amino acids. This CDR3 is CASTSSGFSGNTIYF. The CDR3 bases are TGTGCCAGCACCTCATCGGGGTTTTCTGGAAACACCATATATTTT.

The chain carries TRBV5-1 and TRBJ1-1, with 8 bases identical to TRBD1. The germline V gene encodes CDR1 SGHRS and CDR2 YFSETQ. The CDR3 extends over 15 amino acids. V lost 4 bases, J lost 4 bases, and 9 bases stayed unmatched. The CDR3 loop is CASSGGQGLATEAFF. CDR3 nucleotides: TGCGCCAGCAGCGGTGGACAGGGTCTGGCCACTGAAGCTTTCTTT.

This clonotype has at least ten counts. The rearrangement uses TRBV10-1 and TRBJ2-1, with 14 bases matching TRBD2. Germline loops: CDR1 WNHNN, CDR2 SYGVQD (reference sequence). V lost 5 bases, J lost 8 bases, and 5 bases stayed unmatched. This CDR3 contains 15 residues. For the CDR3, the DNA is TGCGCCAGCAGTACCGGGACTAGCGGGAGTGATGAGCAGTTCTTC. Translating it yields CASSTGTSGSDEQFF.

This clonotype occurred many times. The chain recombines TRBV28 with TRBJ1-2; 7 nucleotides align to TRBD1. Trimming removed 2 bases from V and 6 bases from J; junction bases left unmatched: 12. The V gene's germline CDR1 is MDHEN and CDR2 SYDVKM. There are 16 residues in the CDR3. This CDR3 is CASSLGALRGRNGYTF. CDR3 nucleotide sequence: TGTGCCAGCAGTTTAGGGGCCCTAAGGGGGCGGAATGGCTACACCTTC.

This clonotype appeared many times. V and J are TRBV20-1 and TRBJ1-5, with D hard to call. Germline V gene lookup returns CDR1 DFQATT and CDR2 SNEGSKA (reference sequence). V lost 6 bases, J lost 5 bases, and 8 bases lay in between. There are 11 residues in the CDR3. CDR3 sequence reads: CSAAEDQPQHF. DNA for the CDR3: TGCAGTGCGGCGGAGGATCAGCCCCAGCATTTT.

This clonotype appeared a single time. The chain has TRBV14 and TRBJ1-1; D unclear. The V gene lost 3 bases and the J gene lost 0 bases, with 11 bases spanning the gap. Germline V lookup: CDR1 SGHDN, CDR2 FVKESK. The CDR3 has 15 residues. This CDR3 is CASSHRRGMNTEAFF. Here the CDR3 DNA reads TGTGCCAGCAGCCATAGGAGAGGGATGAACACTGAAGCTTTCTTT.

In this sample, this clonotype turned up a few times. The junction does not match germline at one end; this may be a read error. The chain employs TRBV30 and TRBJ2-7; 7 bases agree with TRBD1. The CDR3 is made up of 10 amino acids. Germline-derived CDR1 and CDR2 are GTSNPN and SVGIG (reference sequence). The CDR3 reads CAWRTTGLRF. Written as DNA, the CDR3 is TGTGCCTGGAGGACGACAGGGTTAAGGTTC.

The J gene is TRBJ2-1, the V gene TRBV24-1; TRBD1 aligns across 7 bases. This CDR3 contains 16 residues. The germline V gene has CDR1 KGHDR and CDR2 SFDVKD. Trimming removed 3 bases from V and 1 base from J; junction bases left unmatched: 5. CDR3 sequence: CATSDTETGSYNEQFF. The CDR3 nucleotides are TGTGCCACCAGTGATACAGAGACAGGGTCCTACAATGAGCAGTTCTTC.

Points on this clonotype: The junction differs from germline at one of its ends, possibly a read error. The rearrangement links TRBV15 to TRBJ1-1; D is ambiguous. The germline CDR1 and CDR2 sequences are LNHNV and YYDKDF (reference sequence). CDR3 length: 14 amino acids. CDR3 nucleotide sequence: TGTGCCACCAGCAGAGAACGCGGGATCACTGGAGCTTTCTTT. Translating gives CATSRERGITGAFF.

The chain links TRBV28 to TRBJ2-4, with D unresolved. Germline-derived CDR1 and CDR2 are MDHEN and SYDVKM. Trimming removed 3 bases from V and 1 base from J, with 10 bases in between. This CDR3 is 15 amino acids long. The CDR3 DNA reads TGTGCCAGCAGTTTTGATATTCTGGCCAAAAACATTCAGTACTTC. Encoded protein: CASSFDILAKNIQYF.

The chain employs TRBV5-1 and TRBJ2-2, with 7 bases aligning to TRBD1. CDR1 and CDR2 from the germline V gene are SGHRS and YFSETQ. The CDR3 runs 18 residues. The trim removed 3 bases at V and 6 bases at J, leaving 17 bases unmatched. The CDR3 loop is CASSSRTGARREAGELFF. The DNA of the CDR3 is TGCGCCAGCAGCTCGCGGACAGGAGCCAGGAGAGAGGCCGGGGAGCTGTTTTTT.

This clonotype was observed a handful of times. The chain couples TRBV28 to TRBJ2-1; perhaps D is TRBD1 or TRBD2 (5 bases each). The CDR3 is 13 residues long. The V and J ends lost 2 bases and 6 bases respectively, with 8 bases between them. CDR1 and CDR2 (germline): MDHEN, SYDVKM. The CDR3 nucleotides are TGTGCCAGCAGTTTAAAGGGGAGCAATGAGCAGTTCTTC. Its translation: CASSLKGSNEQFF. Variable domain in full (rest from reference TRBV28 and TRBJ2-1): DVKVTQSSRYLVKRTGEKVFLECVQDMDHENMFWYRQDPGLGLRLIYFSYDVKMKEKGDIPEGYSVSREKKERFSLILESASTNQTSMYLCASSLKGSNEQFFGPGTRLTVL.

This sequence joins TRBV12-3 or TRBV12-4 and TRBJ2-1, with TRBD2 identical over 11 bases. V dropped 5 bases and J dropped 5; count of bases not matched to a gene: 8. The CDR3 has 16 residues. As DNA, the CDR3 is TGTGCCAGCAGTCGACTAGCGGGGACTCTCCACAATGAGCAGTTCTTC. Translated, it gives CASSRLAGTLHNEQFF.